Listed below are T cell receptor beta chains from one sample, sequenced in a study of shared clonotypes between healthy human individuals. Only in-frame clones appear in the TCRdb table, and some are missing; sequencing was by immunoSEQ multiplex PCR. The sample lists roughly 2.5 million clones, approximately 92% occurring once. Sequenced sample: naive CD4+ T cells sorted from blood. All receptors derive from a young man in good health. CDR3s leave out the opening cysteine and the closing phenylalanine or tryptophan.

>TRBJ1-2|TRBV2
ASSYSGTGYGYT
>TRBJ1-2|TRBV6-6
ASSYQGSYYGYT
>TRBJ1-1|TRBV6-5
ASSLPTGKAF
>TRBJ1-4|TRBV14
ASSQDPGRTTNEKLF
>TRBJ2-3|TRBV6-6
ASSPAGTPSTDTQY
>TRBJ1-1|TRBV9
ASSVRVNTEAF
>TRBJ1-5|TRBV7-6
ASSSGTVNQPQH
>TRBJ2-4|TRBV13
ASSPGTMKGTWVNIQY
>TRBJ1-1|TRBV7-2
ASSIHRGGTEAF
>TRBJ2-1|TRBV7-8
ASSRRASADYSYNEQF
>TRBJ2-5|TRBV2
ASNIDGGGETQY
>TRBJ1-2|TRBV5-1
ASSLDQPYGYT
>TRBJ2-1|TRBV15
ATSRAAQVHGNEQF
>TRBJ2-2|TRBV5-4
ASSLAGRGNTGELF
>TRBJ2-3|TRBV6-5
ASSSLAGVTDTQY
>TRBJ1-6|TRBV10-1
ASPGRGPNNSPLH
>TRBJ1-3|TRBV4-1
ASSQEGGSGNTIY
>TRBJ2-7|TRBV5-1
ASSLGGTITSYEQY
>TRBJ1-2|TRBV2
ASKLRGANYGYT
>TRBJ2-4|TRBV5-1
ASSLPPHGGALAKNIQY
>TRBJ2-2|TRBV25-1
ASTAGGTGELF
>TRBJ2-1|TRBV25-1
ASSESGALYNEQF
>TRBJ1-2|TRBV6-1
ASRETGGYGYT
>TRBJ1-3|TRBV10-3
AISLDPGSGNTIY
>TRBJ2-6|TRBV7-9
ASSTSSGANVLT
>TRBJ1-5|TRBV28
ASNSDSWNQPQH
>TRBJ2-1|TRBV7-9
ASSRMLGRVHNEQF
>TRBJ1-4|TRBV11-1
ASSFGEREKLF
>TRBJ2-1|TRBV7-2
ASSLQLGGGNEQF
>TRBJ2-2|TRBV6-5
ASSYFVLYTGELF
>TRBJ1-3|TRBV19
ASRLKRAGRDSGNTIY
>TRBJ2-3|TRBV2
ASSVQGPDTQY
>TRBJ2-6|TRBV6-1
ASSVRDSGANVLT
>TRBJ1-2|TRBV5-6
ASSFRQGSYGYT
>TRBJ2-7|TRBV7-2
ASSRETGLAGVFYEQY